This T cell receptor beta chain was obtained from a study of blood T cell repertoires in COVID-19. About the study: Some COVID-19 samples were acute and others convalescent; all came from the United States, Italy and Spain.

The method was immunoSEQ multiplex PCR; TCRdb's version includes in-frame clones alone and lacks a portion of them. In the table there are a few hundred thousand clones, roughly four fifths of which are singletons. Participant ages covered roughly 18 to 89 years across about 25 US areas. Participant-reported clinical history was the basis for cohort assignment. Among Cohort 3 donors, those recovered had two negative PCRs, clearance, or symptom resolution. The CDR3 is made up of 13 amino acids. Germline V gene data show CDR1 as LNHDA and CDR2 as SQIVND (reference sequence). V gave up 5 bases and J gave up 4 bases, with 9 bases separating them.

The receptor's source is a woman aged 55-75 years who had recovered from COVID-19. The specimen was PBMCs or T cells enriched from blood (not recorded which). This chain uses TRBV19 with TRBJ2-1; D possibly corresponds to TRBD1 (6 bases). The DNA of the CDR3 is TGTGCCAGTAGTCGGGACAAATACAATGAGCAGTTCTTC. This gives the protein CASSRDKYNEQFF.